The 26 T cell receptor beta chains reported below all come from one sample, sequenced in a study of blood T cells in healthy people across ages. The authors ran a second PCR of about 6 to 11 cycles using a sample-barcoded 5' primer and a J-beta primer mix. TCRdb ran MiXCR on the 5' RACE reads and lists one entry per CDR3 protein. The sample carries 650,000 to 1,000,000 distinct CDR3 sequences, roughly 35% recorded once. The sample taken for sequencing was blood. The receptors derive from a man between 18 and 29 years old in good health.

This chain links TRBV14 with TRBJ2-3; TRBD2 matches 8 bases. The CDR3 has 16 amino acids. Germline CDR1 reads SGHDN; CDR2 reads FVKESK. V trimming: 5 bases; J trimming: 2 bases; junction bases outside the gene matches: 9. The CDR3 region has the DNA TGTGCCAGCAGCGCAACTAGCGGTGGTTACACAGATACGCAGTATTTT. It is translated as CASSATSGGYTDTQYF.

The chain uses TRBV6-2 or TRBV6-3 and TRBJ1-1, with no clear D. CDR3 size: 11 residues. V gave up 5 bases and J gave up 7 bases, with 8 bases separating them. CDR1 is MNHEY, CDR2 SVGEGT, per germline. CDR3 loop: CASSKQHEAFF. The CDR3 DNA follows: TGTGCCAGCAGTAAACAGCATGAAGCTTTCTTT.

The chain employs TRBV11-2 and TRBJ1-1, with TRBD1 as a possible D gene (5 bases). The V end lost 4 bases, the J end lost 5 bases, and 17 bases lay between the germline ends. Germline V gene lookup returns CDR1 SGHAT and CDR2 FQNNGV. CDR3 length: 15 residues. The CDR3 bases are TGTGCCAGCAGCTGCTCGACCGGGGGTGGGACTGAAGCTTTCTTT. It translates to CASSCSTGGGTEAFF.

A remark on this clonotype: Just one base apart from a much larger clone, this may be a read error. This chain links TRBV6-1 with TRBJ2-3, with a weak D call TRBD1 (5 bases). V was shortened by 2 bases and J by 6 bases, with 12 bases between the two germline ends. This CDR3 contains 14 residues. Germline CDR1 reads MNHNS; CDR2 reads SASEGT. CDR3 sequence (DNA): TGTGCCAGCAGTGAACCCAAGGGGTTCGATACGCAGTATTTT. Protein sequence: CASSEPKGFDTQYF.

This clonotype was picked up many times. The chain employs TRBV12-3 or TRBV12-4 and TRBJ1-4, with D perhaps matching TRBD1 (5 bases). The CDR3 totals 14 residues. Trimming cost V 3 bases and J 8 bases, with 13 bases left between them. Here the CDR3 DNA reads TGTGCCAGCAGTTTTGGTCGGGGGGGAGAAAAACTGTTTTTT. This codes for CASSFGRGGEKLFF.

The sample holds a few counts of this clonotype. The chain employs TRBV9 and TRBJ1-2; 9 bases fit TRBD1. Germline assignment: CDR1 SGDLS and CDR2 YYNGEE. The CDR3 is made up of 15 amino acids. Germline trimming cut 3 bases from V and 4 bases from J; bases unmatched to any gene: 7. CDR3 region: CASSARQGGRYGYTF. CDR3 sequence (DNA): TGTGCCAGCAGCGCAAGACAGGGGGGACGCTATGGCTACACCTTC.

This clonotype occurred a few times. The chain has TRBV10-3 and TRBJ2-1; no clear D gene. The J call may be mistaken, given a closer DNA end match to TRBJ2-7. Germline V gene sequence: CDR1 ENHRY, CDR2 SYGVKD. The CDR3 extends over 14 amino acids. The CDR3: CARIPTDSYNEQYF. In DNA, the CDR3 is TGTGCACGCATTCCGACGGATTCCTACAATGAGCAGTACTTC.

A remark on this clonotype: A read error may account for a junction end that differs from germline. The CDR3 coding sequence is TGCAGTGGGTTTGAGGGGGGGAACGCTGAAGCTTTCTTT. Its translation: CSGFEGGNAEAFF. The chain has TRBV20-1 and TRBJ1-1; a weak D match, TRBD1 (6 bases). The CDR3 spans 13 residues. Germline V gene sequence: CDR1 DFQATT, CDR2 SNEGSKA (reference sequence).

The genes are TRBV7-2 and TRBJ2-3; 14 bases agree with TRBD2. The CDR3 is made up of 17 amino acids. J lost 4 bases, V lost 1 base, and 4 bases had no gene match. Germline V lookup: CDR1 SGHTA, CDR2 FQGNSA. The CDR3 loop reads CASSLVGTSGGADTQYF. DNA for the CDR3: TGTGCCAGCAGCTTAGTTGGGACTAGCGGGGGAGCAGATACGCAGTATTTT.

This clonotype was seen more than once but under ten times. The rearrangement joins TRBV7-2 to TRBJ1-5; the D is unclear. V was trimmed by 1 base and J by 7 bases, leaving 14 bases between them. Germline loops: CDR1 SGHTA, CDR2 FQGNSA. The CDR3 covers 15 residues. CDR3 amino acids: CASSLEGGSFQPQHF. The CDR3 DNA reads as TGTGCCAGCAGCTTAGAGGGCGGGTCGTTCCAGCCCCAGCATTTT.

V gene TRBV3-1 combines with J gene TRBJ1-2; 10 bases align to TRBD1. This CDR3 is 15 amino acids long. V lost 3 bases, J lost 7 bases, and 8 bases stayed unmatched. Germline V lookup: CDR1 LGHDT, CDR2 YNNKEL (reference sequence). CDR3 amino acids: CASSHSTGGSGGYTF. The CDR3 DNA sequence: TGTGCCAGCAGCCATTCGACAGGGGGCAGCGGTGGCTACACCTTC. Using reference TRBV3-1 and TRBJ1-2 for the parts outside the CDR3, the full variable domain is DTAVSQTPKYLVTQMGNDKSIKCEQNLGHDTMYWYKQDSKKFLKIMFSYNNKELIINETVPNRFSPKSPDKAHLNLHINSLELGDSAVYFCASSHSTGGSGGYTFGSGTRLTVV.

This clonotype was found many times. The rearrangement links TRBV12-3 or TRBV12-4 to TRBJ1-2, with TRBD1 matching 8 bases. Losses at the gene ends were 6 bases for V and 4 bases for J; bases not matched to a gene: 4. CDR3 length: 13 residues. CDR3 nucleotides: TGTGCCAGCAGACCTACAGGGGGCTATGGCTACACCTTC. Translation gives CASRPTGGYGYTF.

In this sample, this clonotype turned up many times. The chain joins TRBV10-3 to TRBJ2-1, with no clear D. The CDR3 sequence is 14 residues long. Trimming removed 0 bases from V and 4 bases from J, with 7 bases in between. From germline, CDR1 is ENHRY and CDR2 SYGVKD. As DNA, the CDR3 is TGTGCCATCAGTGAGTCACCAGGTTACAATGAGCAGTTCTTC. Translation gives CAISESPGYNEQFF.

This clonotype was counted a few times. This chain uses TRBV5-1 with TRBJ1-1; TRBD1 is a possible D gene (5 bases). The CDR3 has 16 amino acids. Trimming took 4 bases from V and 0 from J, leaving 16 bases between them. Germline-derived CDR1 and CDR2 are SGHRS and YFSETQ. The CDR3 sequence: CASSPWSRGLNTEAFF. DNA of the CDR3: TGCGCCAGCAGCCCTTGGAGTCGGGGACTGAACACTGAAGCTTTCTTT.

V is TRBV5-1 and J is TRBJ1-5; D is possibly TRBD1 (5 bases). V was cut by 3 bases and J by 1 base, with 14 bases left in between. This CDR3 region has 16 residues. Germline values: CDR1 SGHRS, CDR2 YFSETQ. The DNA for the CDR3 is TGCGCCAGCAGCTCGGAGGCCCGGGACAGCAATCAGCCCCAGCATTTT. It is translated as CASSSEARDSNQPQHF. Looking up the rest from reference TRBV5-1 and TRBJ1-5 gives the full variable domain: KAGVTQTPRYLIKTRGQQVTLSCSPISGHRSVSWYQQTPGQGLQFLFEYFSETQRNKGNFPGRFSGRQFSNSRSEMNVSTLELGDSALYLCASSSEARDSNQPQHFGDGTRLSIL.

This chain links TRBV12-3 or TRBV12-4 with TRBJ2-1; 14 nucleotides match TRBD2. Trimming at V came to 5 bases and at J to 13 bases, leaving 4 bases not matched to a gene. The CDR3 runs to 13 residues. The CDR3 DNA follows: TGTGCCAGCAGTGCGACTAGCGGGGGGGCTCAGTTCTTC. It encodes CASSATSGGAQFF.

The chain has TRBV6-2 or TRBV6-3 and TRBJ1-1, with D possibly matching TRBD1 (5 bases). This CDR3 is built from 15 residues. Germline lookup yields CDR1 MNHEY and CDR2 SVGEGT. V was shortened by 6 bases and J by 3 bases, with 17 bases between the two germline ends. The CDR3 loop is CASSTGPIKDTEAFF. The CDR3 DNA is TGTGCCAGCAGCACGGGACCCATAAAGGACACTGAAGCTTTCTTT.

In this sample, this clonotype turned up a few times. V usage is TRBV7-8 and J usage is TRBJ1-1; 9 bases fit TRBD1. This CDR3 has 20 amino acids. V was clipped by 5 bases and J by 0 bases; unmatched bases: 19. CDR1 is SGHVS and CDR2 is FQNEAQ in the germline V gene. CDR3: CASSPRPRDRVWEMNTEAFF. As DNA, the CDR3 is TGTGCCAGCAGCCCCCGCCCCCGGGACAGGGTCTGGGAGATGAACACTGAAGCTTTCTTT.

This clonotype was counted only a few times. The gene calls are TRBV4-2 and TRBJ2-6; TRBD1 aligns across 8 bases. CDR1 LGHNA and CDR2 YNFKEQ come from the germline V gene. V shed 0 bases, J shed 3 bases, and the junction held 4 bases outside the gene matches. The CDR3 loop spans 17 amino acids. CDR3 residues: CASSQEDRGGGANVLTF. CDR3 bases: TGTGCCAGCAGCCAAGAAGACAGGGGCGGTGGGGCCAACGTCCTGACTTTC.

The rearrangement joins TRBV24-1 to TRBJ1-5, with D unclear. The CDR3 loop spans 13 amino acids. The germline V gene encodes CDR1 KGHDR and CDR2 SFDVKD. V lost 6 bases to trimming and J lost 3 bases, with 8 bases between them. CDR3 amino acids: CATSKGSNQPQHF. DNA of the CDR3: TGTGCCACCAGTAAGGGATCCAATCAGCCCCAGCATTTT.

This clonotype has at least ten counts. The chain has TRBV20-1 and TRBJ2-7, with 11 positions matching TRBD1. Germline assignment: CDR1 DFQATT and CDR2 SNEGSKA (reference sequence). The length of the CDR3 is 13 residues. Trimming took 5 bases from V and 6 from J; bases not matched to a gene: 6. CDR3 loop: CSAQDRGLREQYF. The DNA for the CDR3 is TGCAGTGCTCAGGACAGGGGGCTTCGCGAGCAGTACTTC.

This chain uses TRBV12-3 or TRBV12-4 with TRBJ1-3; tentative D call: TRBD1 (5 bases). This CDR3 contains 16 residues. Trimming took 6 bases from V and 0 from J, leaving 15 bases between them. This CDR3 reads CASSPQQENSGNTIYF. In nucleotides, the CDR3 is TGTGCCAGCAGCCCCCAACAGGAGAACTCTGGAAACACCATATATTTT.

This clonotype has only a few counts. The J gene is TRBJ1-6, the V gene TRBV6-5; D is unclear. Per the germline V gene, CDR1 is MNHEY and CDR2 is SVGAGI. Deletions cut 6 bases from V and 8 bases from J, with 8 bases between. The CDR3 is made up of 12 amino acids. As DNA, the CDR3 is TGTGCCAGCAGCCGGGCCCATTCACCCCTCCACTTT. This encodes CASSRAHSPLHF.

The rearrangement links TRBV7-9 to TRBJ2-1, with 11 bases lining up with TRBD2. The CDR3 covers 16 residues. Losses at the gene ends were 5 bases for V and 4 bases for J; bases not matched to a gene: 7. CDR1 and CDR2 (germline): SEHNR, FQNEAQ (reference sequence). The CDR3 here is CASSPPGLAAYNEQFF. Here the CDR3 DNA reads TGTGCCAGCAGCCCTCCGGGACTAGCGGCATACAATGAGCAGTTCTTC.

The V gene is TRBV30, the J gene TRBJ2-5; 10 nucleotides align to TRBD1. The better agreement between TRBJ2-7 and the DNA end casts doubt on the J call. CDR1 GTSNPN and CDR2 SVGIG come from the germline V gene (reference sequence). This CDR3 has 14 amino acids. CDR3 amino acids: CAWSGGTGAVEQYF. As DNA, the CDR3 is TGTGCCTGGAGCGGAGGGACAGGGGCTGTCGAGCAGTACTTC.

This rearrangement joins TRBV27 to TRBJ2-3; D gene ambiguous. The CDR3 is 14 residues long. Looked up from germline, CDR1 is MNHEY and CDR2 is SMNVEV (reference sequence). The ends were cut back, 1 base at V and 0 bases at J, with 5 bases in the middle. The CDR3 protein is CASSLFPSTDTQYF. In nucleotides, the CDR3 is TGTGCCAGCAGTTTATTTCCTAGCACAGATACGCAGTATTTT.